Here is one T cell receptor beta chain with its context. Its antigen is currently not known. No base-level quality is on record; no much larger clone is a single base apart. This record comes from a study of blood T cells in healthy people across ages (dated by TCRdb to between 2015 and 2016). As for the study more broadly: In model experiments, template switching captured roughly one uniquely barcoded TCR beta cDNA molecule for every two T cells. Age-related changes in TCR beta repertoire diversity were measured in the study by deep sequencing normalized with unique cDNA molecular identifiers. The donors were divided into four age groups: young (average around 16 years), middle-aged (approximately 41), aged (approximately 62) and long-lived (nearly 85). To avoid experimental bias, donors of different ages were spread randomly across the sequencing lanes. Two additional independent replicas of 1 million unique cDNA reads from the same blood draw were analyzed for two donors (one aged 18 to 29 and one aged 80 or older).

Summary of the overall study and its limitations: Estimates of total diversity based on one million sequenced T cells were considered lower bounds and underestimates. Compared with the aged group, more naive CD4+ T cells, fewer expanded clones and increased TCR diversity were shown by the long-lived group, suggesting age selection. The CMV infection status of donors was not known, potentially confounding age-related changes in expanded clonotypes. As age increased, observed TCR beta diversity per million T cells dropped in a roughly linear way, and a significant reduction was already evident by age about 40. Since profiling was done on bulk unsorted PBMCs, naive and antigen-experienced compartments could not be conclusively compared. Observed TCR beta diversity correlated strongly with the percentage of naive T cells measured by flow cytometry.

The CDR3 covers 14 residues, taking in both the cysteine and the phenylalanine. CDR3 DNA is the only sequence kept; it has 42 bases, read in frame from the first base. Receptors were amplified or captured by 5' RACE. The sequencing machine was an Illumina HiSeq 2500. A second PCR of about 6 to 11 cycles was run with a J-beta primer mix and a sample-barcoded 5' primer. Each TCR beta cDNA molecule received a unique molecular identifier from a template-switch 5' adaptor carrying 12 random nucleotides. At least 2.5 million CDR3-containing paired-end reads were obtained from each sample. First-strand cDNA was synthesized from all RNA with the Mint cDNA synthesis kit, primed by a TRBC-specific oligonucleotide. Following uracil-DNA glycosylase treatment, all cDNA underwent a first 18-cycle PCR with the universal primers M1SS and BC2_uni_R. Turning to the authors' computational methods: Each sample was normalized by randomly selecting 1 million high-quality reads, each carrying a distinct molecular identifier. Instead of being binned into consensus sequences, reads with shared molecular identifiers were discarded. MiTCR, set to a Q25 quality threshold and the strictest error-elimination algorithm, was used for CDR3 identification, clonotype clustering and error correction. A nonparametric unseen species model with Euler transformation was used to estimate lower-bound total TCR beta diversity. TCRdb reran the public reads through fastp at Q25 and MiXCR, keeping productive beta chains. CDR3 protein duplicates are merged, each entry listing the most common genes and DNA. TCRdb's processing, not the study's, gives the V and J calls here. This sample gives hundreds of thousands of distinct CDR3 sequences in total; 45% to 60% of them show up just once. The biggest ten clones account for about 13% of the sample.

The approximately 41 donors, aged about 6 to 95 years, were systemically healthy Caucasian individuals from Russia. Each donor gave ten milliliters of peripheral blood, collected into EDTA-treated Vacutainer tubes. Ficoll-Paque density-gradient centrifugation was used to isolate PBMCs, with at least 7 million obtained per sample. Total RNA was extracted from PBMCs with Trizol reagent, with at least 5.5 micrograms obtained per sample. The percentages of naive CD45RAhigh/CD27high T cells were determined by flow cytometry on a PBMC aliquot from every donor. The receptor was derived from a woman aged 80 or older in good health. The V gene is TRBV21-1 and the J gene is TRBJ1-1. TRBV21-1 is recorded as a pseudogene. Sequencing input: blood. CDR3 reads: CASSKARDYTEAFF. The sequenced DNA: TGTGCCAGCAGCAAAGCGAGAGATTACACTGAAGCTTTCTTT.